This record covers a single T cell receptor (beta chain). The antigen is undetermined. With 5 bases removed from V and 0 bases from J, the gap between germline ends came to 7 bases. The length of the CDR3 is 14 residues. CDR1 is LNHDA and CDR2 is SQIVND in the germline V gene (reference sequence). These data originate in a study of cytomegalovirus exposure and HLA in healthy donors. At the level of the study: Around 86 million unique TCRs, all from HLA-typed donors, were included in an early release of the data. Overall study results and limits: V- and J-gene trimming of TCR beta was linked (in a later analysis) to a missense DCLRE1C variant. Indistinguishable V segments, including TRBV6-2 and TRBV6-3, were excluded. Later examination showed HLA-associated TCR beta chains had greater clonal expansion than equally common others.

This PCR relied on a set of 60 Vbeta primers and 13 Jbeta primers. Method: immunoSEQ multiplex PCR; TCRdb's copy keeps in-frame clones and lacks some. The data show around 140,000 clones, with 75% to 90% seen just once and about 1.6% held by the top ten. The sample comprised PBMCs. The clonotype was recovered from a man in his forties in good health and CMV-seronegative. This chain joins TRBV19 and TRBJ2-2; D gene uncertain. CDR3 amino acids: CASSWAANTGELFF. The CDR3 bases are TGTGCCAGTAGTTGGGCAGCGAACACCGGGGAGCTGTTTTTT.